The clone carrying this T cell receptor (beta chain) was observed many times. Its target is unknown. One junction end disagrees with the germline gene, perhaps due to a read error. The authors produced cDNA by 5'RACE using 10-nucleotide random UMIs. TCRdb redid the calling of the 5' RACE reads with MiXCR, one entry per CDR3 protein. The table includes fewer than 110,000 distinct CDR3 sequences, about a tenth detected once. Time point in this sample: longitudinal time-point 3. Germline CDR1 reads LNHNV; CDR2 reads YYDKDF (reference sequence). There are 13 residues in the CDR3. The data were obtained in a study of neurological immune-mediated disorders. Study-level findings and limits: Multiple sclerosis was found to have the least TCR clonal expansion, below healthy controls, and HTLV-1-associated myelopathy the most. Expanded clones shared no CDR3 amino acid sequences across subjects, suggesting private repertoires in all groups.

The sequenced material came from PBMCs. The TCR was taken from a female donor with HTLV-1-associated myelopathy (HAM/TSP). The chain is built from TRBV15 and TRBJ1-5; D is unresolved. CDR3 amino acids: CATSRDLNQPQHF. CDR3 sequence (DNA): TGTGCTACCAGCAGAGATCTAAATCAGCCCCAGCATTTT.